The 23 T cell receptor beta chains reported below all come from one sample, sequenced in a study of blood T cell repertoires in COVID-19 (dated by TCRdb to the early 2020s). Libraries were made using the immunoSEQ multiplex PCR assay. This is the immuneACCESS table as TCRdb keeps it, with only in-frame sequences that have V and J called. A part of the clones is gone; compared with another copy, unresolved V genes explain less than half, and the rest is unexplained. This sample comprises approximately 150,000 clones, 76% of them detected only once. In total, the top ten clones hold about 4% of the sample. Sequencing input: peripheral blood. These receptors were obtained from a man aged 55 to 69 with acute or convalescent COVID-19.

The chain carries TRBV5-1 and TRBJ1-1; a possible D gene is TRBD1 (5 bases). Trimming removed 4 bases at V and 3 bases at J, with 16 bases between. Looked up from germline, CDR1 is SGHRS and CDR2 is YFSETQ. The CDR3 is 15 residues long. CDR3 sequence reads: CASSERVGPDTEAFF. As DNA, the CDR3 is TGCGCCAGCAGCGAACGCGTGGGGCCCGACACTGAAGCTTTCTTT.

The J gene is TRBJ2-7, the V gene TRBV6-5; tentatively, D is TRBD2 (6 bases). The V end was cut by 5 bases, the J end by 3 bases, with 14 bases between. CDR1 and CDR2 from the germline V gene are MNHEY and SVGAGI. The length of the CDR3 is 14 residues. Here the CDR3 reads CASSPGWRDYEQYF. In nucleotides, the CDR3 is TGTGCCAGCAGTCCTGGGTGGAGGGACTACGAGCAGTACTTC.

The chain has TRBV6-6 and TRBJ1-1; 7 bases match TRBD1. V shed 4 bases and J 4 bases; nucleotides not matched to a gene: 6. The CDR3 has 14 amino acids. CDR1 MNHNY and CDR2 SVGAGI come from the germline V gene (reference sequence). CDR3 DNA sequence: TGTGCCAGCAGTTTCGGAAGACAGGGCACTGAAGCTTTCTTT. Protein sequence: CASSFGRQGTEAFF.

The genes are TRBV10-3 and TRBJ2-1, with 8 positions matching TRBD2. Germline V lookup: CDR1 ENHRY, CDR2 SYGVKD. V shed 6 bases, J shed 2 bases, and the junction held 6 bases outside the gene matches. The CDR3 totals 15 residues. The CDR3 is CAIRASGSAYNEQFF. For the CDR3, the DNA is TGTGCCATCAGGGCTAGCGGGTCCGCCTACAATGAGCAGTTCTTC.

V and J are TRBV2 and TRBJ2-1; 7 bases agree with TRBD1. Looked up from germline, CDR1 is SNHLY and CDR2 is FYNNEI. V shed 7 bases and J 6 bases; nucleotides not matched to a gene: 6. The CDR3 length is 13 residues. CDR3 residues: CASTGQWSNEQFF. CDR3 DNA sequence: TGTGCCAGCACGGGACAGTGGAGCAATGAGCAGTTCTTC.

The CDR3 DNA sequence: TGTGCCAGCAGCCAGGACGGGAATAGCAATCAGCCCCAGCATTTT. Its protein is CASSQDGNSNQPQHF. The J gene is TRBJ1-5, the V gene TRBV5-4; unclear D gene. V lost 4 bases and J lost 0, with 11 bases in between. The CDR3 is 15 amino acids. Germline CDR1 is SGHNT and CDR2 is YYREEE (reference sequence).

This sequence joins TRBV19 and TRBJ1-1, with a tentative D call TRBD1 (6 bases). CDR1 LNHDA and CDR2 SQIVND come from the germline V gene (reference sequence). Trimming cost V 3 bases and J 4 bases, with 12 bases left between them. This CDR3 contains 14 residues. The CDR3 region is CASSIGGASTEAFF. Here the CDR3 DNA reads TGTGCCAGTAGTATTGGGGGGGCTAGCACTGAAGCTTTCTTT. The whole variable domain, remainder taken from reference TRBV19 and TRBJ1-1, is DGGITQSPKYLFRKEGQNVTLSCEQNLNHDAMYWYRQDPGQGLRLIYYSQIVNDFQKGDIAEGYSVSREKKESFPLTVTSAQKNPTAFYLCASSIGGASTEAFFGQGTRLTVV.

CDR3 DNA sequence: TGTGCCAGCAGCTTGGACCTAGCGGGAGTTAATAATGAGCAGTTCTTC. It encodes CASSLDLAGVNNEQFF. The V call is TRBV5-4, the J call TRBJ2-1, with TRBD2 identical over 10 bases. Germline values: CDR1 SGHNT, CDR2 YYREEE (reference sequence). There are 16 residues in the CDR3. V shed 0 bases and J 7 bases; nucleotides not matched to a gene: 7.

The V gene is TRBV11-3, the J gene TRBJ1-1; no clear D gene. The CDR3 consists of 14 residues. CDR1 SGHNT and CDR2 YENEEA come from the germline V gene. V lost 5 bases and J lost 1, with 11 bases in between. The CDR3 DNA reads as TGTGCCAGCAGCCCCTCCAGCGGGAACACTGAAGCTTTCTTT. The encoded protein is CASSPSSGNTEAFF. The variable domain in full, completed from reference TRBV11-3 and TRBJ1-1, reads EAGVVQSPRYKIIEKKQPVAFWCNPISGHNTLYWYLQNLGQGPELLIRYENEEAVDDSQLPKDRFSAERLKGVDSTLKIQPAELGDSAVYLCASSPSSGNTEAFFGQGTRLTVV.

The chain employs TRBV7-9 and TRBJ2-1, with TRBD1 matching over 8 bases. The V and J ends lost 5 bases and 8 bases, in that order; junction bases with no gene match: 8. The length of the CDR3 is 14 residues. The germline CDR1 and CDR2 sequences are SEHNR and FQNEAQ (reference sequence). As DNA, the CDR3 is TGTGCCAGCAGCCCGCAGGGGGCAGCGGATGAGCAGTTCTTC. Translated: CASSPQGAADEQFF.

This chain uses TRBV11-2 with TRBJ1-6; weak D call: TRBD1 (5 bases). Germline CDR1 and CDR2: SGHAT and FQNNGV. The CDR3 contains 14 residues. Trimming took 2 bases from V and 6 from J, leaving 8 bases between them. The CDR3 reads CASSLRGGNSPLHF. Here the CDR3 DNA reads TGTGCCAGCAGCTTAAGGGGTGGTAATTCACCCCTCCACTTT.

Ten or more counts support this clone. J is TRBJ1-2 and V is TRBV2; TRBD1 matches at 8 bases. Germline V gene data show CDR1 as SNHLY and CDR2 as FYNNEI. CDR3 size: 14 residues. V was pared by 8 bases and J by 7 bases, with 12 bases of the junction left unmatched. CDR3 protein: CASETDRDRSGYTF. For the CDR3, the DNA is TGTGCCAGCGAAACGGACAGGGATCGAAGTGGCTACACCTTC.

The chain carries TRBV2 and TRBJ2-2; D unresolved. The CDR3 covers 13 residues. In germline, CDR1 is SNHLY, CDR2 FYNNEI. V lost 5 bases to trimming and J lost 8 bases, with 12 bases between them. In DNA, the CDR3 is TGTGCCAGCAGTTCTGAGTATGCGGGGGAGCTGTTTTTT. Amino acid sequence: CASSSEYAGELFF.

The CDR3 protein is CASSPTQSYNEQFF. The CDR3, as DNA: TGTGCCAGCAGTCCAACACAGAGCTACAATGAGCAGTTCTTC. The genes are TRBV28 and TRBJ2-1, with no clear D. The V end was cut by 5 bases, the J end by 3 bases, with 11 bases between. This CDR3 region has 14 residues. Germline CDR1 MDHEN, CDR2 SYDVKM.

The genes are TRBV20-1 and TRBJ2-1; 9 bases map to TRBD2. V lost 6 bases to trimming and J lost 10 bases; unmatched junction nucleotides: 16. This CDR3 comprises 15 residues. Germline V CDR1 and CDR2: DFQATT, SNEGSKA (reference sequence). CDR3 bases: TGCAGTGCCAGTCCCTCCGCGGGAGGGTACGGGGAGCAGTTCTTC. Translating it yields CSASPSAGGYGEQFF.

The rearrangement uses TRBV7-8 and TRBJ1-5; D is ambiguous. The V end was cut by 3 bases, the J end by 1 base, with 7 bases between. CDR1 and CDR2 from the germline V gene are SGHVS and FQNEAQ. This CDR3 contains 14 residues. The CDR3 nucleotides are TGTGCCAGCAGCTTCGACACCAGCAATCAGCCCCAGCATTTT. Amino acid sequence: CASSFDTSNQPQHF.

This rearrangement joins TRBV6-4 to TRBJ2-3, with 10 bases aligning to TRBD1. After removal of 3 bases from V and 4 bases from J, the junction contained 7 bases not matched to a gene. Germline V gene sequence: CDR1 MRHNA, CDR2 SNTAGT. The CDR3 runs to 16 residues. The CDR3 protein is CASSEGSTGGADTQYF. The CDR3 coding sequence is TGTGCCAGCAGTGAAGGGTCGACAGGGGGCGCAGATACGCAGTATTTT.

This rearrangement joins TRBV27 to TRBJ1-4; 10 positions agree with TRBD1. Unmatched junction bases numbered 8, after V lost 5 bases and J lost 8 bases. Looked up from germline, CDR1 is MNHEY and CDR2 is SMNVEV (reference sequence). This CDR3 comprises 15 residues. The CDR3 DNA is TGTGCCAGCAGTCTCGGGACAGGGGTCCGGGAAAAACTGTTTTTT. Translating it yields CASSLGTGVREKLFF.

A few counts support this clone. The V and J genes are TRBV6-6 and TRBJ2-7; 14 nucleotides align to TRBD2. This CDR3 is 16 amino acids long. The germline gives CDR1 MNHNY, CDR2 SVGAGI (reference sequence). Trimming cost V 10 bases and J 4 bases; bases outside gene matches: 12. CDR3 region: CAKPGHRLAGGYEQYF. The CDR3 nucleotides are TGTGCCAAACCGGGACATCGACTAGCGGGAGGGTACGAGCAGTACTTC.

The CDR3 spells CAIQTKATARDQYF. The CDR3 DNA follows: TGTGCCATCCAGACCAAGGCAACGGCCCGGGACCAGTACTTC. V and J are TRBV7-9 and TRBJ2-5; tentatively, D is TRBD2 (5 bases). Germline CDR1 SEHNR, CDR2 FQNEAQ (reference sequence). This CDR3 is 14 amino acids long. Between the trimmed V and J ends, which lost 10 bases and 10 bases, there was a span of 25 bases.

A few counts support this clone. J is TRBJ2-3 and V is TRBV9; 7 bases are shared with TRBD1. V trimming: 1 base; J trimming: 1 base; junction bases outside the gene matches: 0. Looked up from germline, CDR1 is SGDLS and CDR2 is YYNGEE. The CDR3 loop spans 14 amino acids. The CDR3 sequence: CASSVQGGTDTQYF. The CDR3 coding sequence is TGTGCCAGCAGCGTACAGGGGGGCACAGATACGCAGTATTTT.

Here the CDR3 reads CASSGGLAQEQFF. In DNA form, the CDR3 reads TGTGCCAGCAGCGGCGGACTAGCCCAGGAGCAGTTCTTC. V is TRBV3-1 (or the pseudogene TRBV3-2) and J is TRBJ2-1, with 8 bases aligning to TRBD2. Germline CDR1 is LGHDT and CDR2 is YNNKEL (reference sequence). There are 13 residues in the CDR3. V gave up 5 bases and J gave up 10 bases; unmatched junction bases: 7.

The chain combines TRBV7-9 with TRBJ2-5, with TRBD2 identical over 14 bases. The CDR3 totals 15 residues. Trimming cost V 5 bases and J 5 bases; bases outside gene matches: 4. Germline-derived CDR1 and CDR2 are SEHNR and FQNEAQ (reference sequence). CDR3 bases: TGTGCCAGCAGCGCGGGACTAGCGGGAGCGGAGACCCAGTACTTC. Translated, it gives CASSAGLAGAETQYF.